This T cell receptor (beta chain) was recorded in a study of cytomegalovirus exposure and HLA in healthy donors (dated by TCRdb to the late 2010s). Notes on the research overall: An earlier analysis of several hundred of the donors reported about 290 Gb of sequence data and approximately 110 million unique TCR beta sequences from 190 million or so T cells. The study profiled the T cell repertoires of about 720 subjects by immunosequencing and related them to cytomegalovirus serostatus. The study was designed to test whether signatures of past pathogen exposure could be identified by cataloging public T cell receptors. In a later genetic analysis, genome-wide SNP genotypes for about 60% of the 666 donors were used, and that subset was treated as a discovery cohort. Every repertoire in the discovery cohort had been generated on one and the same sequencing platform. HLA typing covered class I and class II loci at four-digit resolution. The study combined high-throughput TCR immunosequencing, statistical association of individual TCRs with disease status, and machine learning to predict cytomegalovirus infection status. The number of donors typed differed by locus, with about 629-630 for A, B, C, DRB1 and DQB1, around 560 for DQA1, approximately 580 for DPA1, and some 450 for DPB1. The later analysis used no new phenotypic data to find candidate immune exposures, relying instead on TCR beta sequences and their occurrence across donors. An early release that covered fewer than 800 HLA-typed donors contained about 300 gigabases of sequencing data and tens of millions of unique TCR sequences. To decide whether each TCR beta V gene segment behaved as functional or pseudogenic, an earlier analysis of some 570 of the donors relied on high-throughput TCR beta sequencing. A later analysis re-examined previously published TCR beta repertoires from just over 650 donors and added high-resolution HLA genotyping to investigate patterns of TCR occurrence. Donor age, sex, ethnicity and CMV serostatus were compiled together with the repertoire data. Along with the approximately 670-subject first cohort, a separate validation cohort of over a hundred different subjects was used. Among about 390 genotyped donors of the cohort, an average of roughly 240,000 unique TCR beta nucleotide sequences were sequenced per donor, roughly 20% of them non-productive. Of the 350 to 450 genotyped donors, approximately 82% fell in the genetic ancestry cluster associated with self-reported Caucasian donors. Because of strong linkage in the cohort, roughly five DR-DQ haplotypes were treated as single units for association and clustering.

Counted from cysteine to phenylalanine, this CDR3 has 12 amino acids. CDR3 DNA only is kept here, 36 bases in frame from base 1. The germline V gene gives CDR1 as SGHTA and CDR2 as FQGNSA. At the junction V is shortened by 5 bases and J by 6 bases, with 10 bases in between. In the case of this clone: Its antigen is not yet known. Base qualities are not provided; no much larger clone lies one nucleotide away.

General study outcomes and caveats: A later analysis reported that several top co-occurrence clusters appeared linked to parvovirus B19, influenza, CMV and Epstein-Barr virus. Because some donors lacked HLA typing at each locus, the association tests relied only on the typed subset. CMV serostatus was the only immune exposure information available for the cohort. Most CMV-associated TCR beta chains appeared to be HLA-restricted in a later analysis, and the HLA associations seemed to be driven largely by CMV exposure. Linkage disequilibrium might explain the correlated functional status among segregating V segments, but an unknown experimental factor could not be ruled out. In vitro tests confirmed that a few of the cytomegalovirus-associated TCR beta chains recognize cytomegalovirus antigens. When HLA alleles, especially DR and DQ, strongly co-occurred, TCR associations were difficult to assign to individual alleles. The 87-base-pair reads could not distinguish some IMGT-functional V segments, including TRBV6-2 and TRBV6-3, so those segments were excluded. Because counts were too low, 15 to 20 rarely observed V segments, including chromosome 9 orphons, were left out of the earlier analysis of some 600 of the donors. The classifier was reported to diagnose cytomegalovirus status with high specificity and sensitivity in both the original cohort and the validation cohort. In a later genetic analysis, a missense DCLRE1C variant was associated with V-gene and J-gene trimming of TCR beta chains, and the association was replicated in an independent cohort. In the study, some 160 TCR beta chains were listed as associated with cytomegalovirus. In a later analysis, the rate of TCR association differed among HLA loci, with DRB1 alleles having the most associated TCRs and HLA-C alleles having the fewest. A cluster of highly shared sequence variants was judged likely to represent a technical artifact of the sequencing pipeline. According to the authors, the approach could potentially be generalized to other disease states and immunological phenotypes. An earlier analysis of some 560 of the donors showed that most TCR beta V segments appeared in productive rearrangements either about 90% or about 30% of the time, which broadly matched IMGT annotations. The cohort was sequenced for TCR beta chains only, and without alpha or paired-chain data the features that could be detected were limited. Most TCR sequences were seen in very few donors, while some public TCRs were found in many individuals. In a later analysis, HLA-associated TCR beta chains showed more clonal expansion and lower generation probabilities than non-associated chains that were equally common. The presence/absence analyses assumed that sequencing depth was roughly uniform across donors, and that assumption may not be true. A further reported finding was that TCR beta sequences accurately predicted the HLA-A and HLA-B alleles for most subjects in the first cohort. In a later analysis, 15,000 to 20,000 TCR beta sequences were associated with specific HLA alleles at a false discovery rate of 0.05. A later genetic analysis reported fewer N-insertions in productive TCRs among donors in an Asian-associated ancestry cluster than the approximately 700-donor mean.

The cohort was made up of 650 to 700 healthy bone marrow donors. At the time of sampling, every cohort member was nominally healthy, though immune exposures that went unrecorded were likely present. The donor was CMV seropositive and belonged to the group of some 290 seropositive cohort members. A peripheral blood sample was collected from each donor, and TCR beta sequencing was performed on peripheral blood mononuclear cells. The Qiagen DNeasy Blood Extraction Kit was used to extract genomic DNA from the blood cell samples. To prepare the library, the immunoSEQ multiplex PCR assay was applied. For the multiplex PCR, a mixture combining 60 forward primers for TCR Vbeta segments and 13 reverse primers for TCR Jbeta segments was used. The CDR3 region of rearranged TCR beta genes was amplified from genomic DNA by a multiplex PCR assay. On the Illumina HiSeq System, the amplified TCR beta libraries were sequenced as 87-base-pair reads. As for the original processing: A later analysis counted around 72 million unique TCR beta chains across the roughly 700 repertoires, and 10 million to 12 million of these chains were shared by at least two donors. To remove PCR and sequencing errors, raw reads were error-corrected and collapsed into unique sequences using a nearest-neighbor algorithm that merged closely related sequences. Alignment of CDR3 sequences to IMGT reference sequences was used to assign V, D and J gene segments. For a sequence to be retained, a match of at least six nucleotides to both a V gene segment and a J gene segment was required. A rearrangement counted as productive if the CDR3 had no stop codons and remained in frame with V and J, and every other rearrangement counted as non-productive. Following IMGT convention, CDR3 was defined as the stretch from the second conserved V-encoded cysteine to the conserved J-encoded phenylalanine. The earlier analysis of some 550 of the donors excluded any sequence lacking an unambiguous match to a single V gene segment. An earlier analysis of 587 of the donors classified V segments as functional when productive rearrangements were above 56.7% and as segregating when the standard deviation between donors was above 5%. A statistical classification framework was built for diagnosing cytomegalovirus status from the catalog of TCR beta chain sequences. In a later analysis, V and J genes were assigned by comparing TCR nucleotide sequences against IMGT/GENE-DB human TR gene sequences. In a later analysis, CDR3 sequences and most-parsimonious VDJ recombination scenarios were assigned using the TCRdist pipeline. A later analysis defined each TCR beta chain by its CDR3 amino acid sequence plus V-gene family, and excluded reads lacking a unique V-gene family. A later analysis removed 450 to 600 highly shared, low-generation-probability nucleotide sequences to deal with suspected cross-contamination and a sequencing artifact. In a later analysis, a clonal expansion index for each public chain was calculated from normalized within-repertoire ranks of inferred template counts. In a later analysis, generation probabilities were computed with a VDJ recombination model fitted to out-of-frame rearrangements, and the resulting probabilities were checked against IGoR. A later analysis scored TCR-TCR, TCR-HLA and TCR-CMV co-occurrence with hypergeometric tests, applying a repertoire-size bias correction to TCR pairs. False discovery rates were estimated in a later analysis by permuting HLA or CMV assignments 20 times. A later analysis grouped co-occurring TCRs with DBSCAN, adding TCRdist sequence similarity when clustering within HLA-allele-positive subsets. For co-occurrence clustering, repertoires with fewer than 30,000 or more than 120,000 public chains were excluded, along with four or five repertoires with anomalous nucleotide sharing. The immuneACCESS repertoire file appears here via TCRdb, limited to in-frame rearrangements. These files lack a portion of the clones; in checked studies, under half of the deficit traces to unresolved V genes, and the cause of the others is not known. That table is the source of V, J and clone size, and D and trimming were worked out from the DNA. The sample table holds approximately 130,000 clones, of which 75% to 90% were seen once. The biggest ten clones account for less than 6.5% of the sample.

This sequence originates from a woman aged 40 to 55 in good health and CMV-seropositive. The sample consisted of PBMCs. Recombination joined TRBV7-2 with TRBJ1-2; TRBD1 is a possible D gene, resting on 6 matching bases. The CDR3 in this case is CASSAGADGYTF. In nucleotide form, the sequence is TGTGCCAGCAGCGCGGGGGCGGATGGCTACACCTTC. Outside the CDR3, residues come from the reference TRBV7-2 and TRBJ1-2 proteins, so the full variable domain is: GAGVSQSPSNKVTEKGKDVELRCDPISGHTALYWYRQSLGQGLEFLIYFQGNSAPDKSGLPSDRFSAERTGGSVSTLTIQRTQQEDSAVYLCASSAGADGYTFGSGTRLTVV.